A single sample gave rise to the 30 T cell receptor beta chains below, sequenced in a study of CD8 T cells in ankylosing spondylitis. Using its own MiXCR run on the 5' RACE reads, TCRdb lists one record per CDR3 protein. The sample has 400,000 to 450,000 distinct CDR3 sequences, roughly 15% seen once; the top ten hold over 0.9%. Study results and limitations: A motif in TCR beta, a set of about 8 highly homologous variants, appeared characteristic of ankylosing spondylitis blood.

No antigen has been assigned to these receptors. Sequences were obtained from blood, either unsorted or a sorted T cell fraction (not recorded which). The receptors here all came from a male donor with ankylosing spondylitis.

This chain uses TRBV12-3 or TRBV12-4 with TRBJ2-7; unclear D gene. V lost 3 bases and J 1 base, leaving 7 bases between the germline ends. CDR3 length: 13 residues. In nucleotides, the CDR3 is TGTGCCAGCAGTTTTCGAGTGTCCTACGAGCAGTACTTC. This gives the protein CASSFRVSYEQYF.

This clonotype was counted at least ten times. V usage is TRBV20-1 and J usage is TRBJ1-1, with D perhaps matching TRBD1 (6 bases). V lost 3 bases, J lost 1 base, and 9 bases lay in between. The CDR3 has 13 residues. Germline values: CDR1 DFQATT, CDR2 SNEGSKA (reference sequence). Here the CDR3 DNA reads TGCAGTGCTAGCCGGACAGCGAACACTGAAGCTTTCTTT. It yields the protein CSASRTANTEAFF.

This clonotype was detected only a few times. The V call is TRBV12-3 or TRBV12-4, the J call TRBJ1-2; tentatively, D is TRBD1 (5 bases). The CDR3 loop spans 13 amino acids. Trimming left V 2 bases short and J 6 bases short, with 10 bases between. The CDR3 loop reads CASSLSRGNGYTF. The CDR3, as DNA: TGTGCCAGCAGTTTAAGCCGGGGGAATGGCTACACCTTC.

The gene calls are TRBV5-5 and TRBJ2-3; D assignment may be TRBD1 or TRBD2 (6 bases each). Germline V gene sequence: CDR1 SGHKS, CDR2 YYEKEE (reference sequence). The CDR3 runs to 17 residues. Trimming removed 4 bases from V and 0 bases from J, with 18 bases in between. This chain's CDR3 is CASSPPRWGASTDTQYF. Written as DNA, the CDR3 is TGTGCCAGCAGCCCCCCGAGGTGGGGGGCTAGCACAGATACGCAGTATTTT.

This clonotype turned up a few times. This sequence joins TRBV3-1 and TRBJ2-1; TRBD1 matches 9 bases. V dropped 5 bases and J dropped 1; count of bases not matched to a gene: 12. Germline V gene sequence: CDR1 LGHDT, CDR2 YNNKEL (reference sequence). The CDR3 contains 18 residues. CDR3 bases: TGTGCCAGCAGCTCCCGGGACAGGGCCCGAGGGTCCTACAATGAGCAGTTCTTC. Its protein is CASSSRDRARGSYNEQFF.

This chain uses TRBV12-5 with TRBJ2-3; maybe TRBD1 (5 bases). V was cut by 8 bases and J by 2 bases, with 23 bases left in between. The germline gives CDR1 LGHNT, CDR2 FRNRAP. The CDR3 length is 17 residues. The CDR3 is CASMMGLTGSFTDTQYF. The DNA for the CDR3 is TGTGCTAGTATGATGGGGCTAACAGGCTCTTTCACAGATACGCAGTATTTT. Using reference TRBV12-5 and TRBJ2-3 for the parts outside the CDR3, the full variable domain is DARVTQTPRHKVTEMGQEVTMRCQPILGHNTVFWYRQTMMQGLELLAYFRNRAPLDDSGMPKDRFSAEMPDATLATLKIQPSEPRDSAVYFCASMMGLTGSFTDTQYFGPGTRLTVL.

This clonotype occurred a few times. V is TRBV18 and J is TRBJ2-1; 9 bases line up with TRBD1. CDR1 and CDR2 (germline): KGHSH, LQKENI. This CDR3 has 16 residues. The V segment lost 4 bases and the J segment 3 bases; nucleotides outside the gene matches: 7. This CDR3 reads CASSQPGQGYYNEQFF. The CDR3 DNA sequence: TGTGCCAGCTCACAACCGGGACAGGGCTACTACAATGAGCAGTTCTTC.

This clonotype was counted ten times or more. V usage is TRBV14 and J usage is TRBJ1-2; 8 bases agree with TRBD1. Germline CDR1 reads SGHDN; CDR2 reads FVKESK. The CDR3 has 14 amino acids. The V gene end was trimmed by 3 bases and the J gene end by 7 bases; junction bases not matched to a gene: 7. As DNA, the CDR3 is TGTGCCAGCAGCCACGGACAGGGTGCTTTTGGCTACACCTTC. This gives the protein CASSHGQGAFGYTF.

J is TRBJ2-6 and V is TRBV28; 7 nucleotides align to TRBD1. Trimming removed 6 bases from V and 2 bases from J; junction bases left unmatched: 13. Germline-derived CDR1 and CDR2 are MDHEN and SYDVKM. The CDR3 contains 18 residues. The CDR3 protein is CASSRRDRTLTGANVLTF. The CDR3 coding sequence is TGTGCCAGCAGCCGCCGGGACAGAACCCTAACTGGGGCCAACGTCCTGACTTTC.

This clonotype was counted ten times or more. V gene TRBV5-1 combines with J gene TRBJ1-6; tentatively, D is TRBD1 (6 bases). The CDR3 has 14 amino acids. Between the trimmed V and J ends, which lost 4 bases and 11 bases, there was a span of 16 bases. Germline V gene sequence: CDR1 SGHRS, CDR2 YFSETQ. CDR3 residues: CASSPGHAEAPLHF. The CDR3 nucleotides are TGCGCCAGCAGCCCGGGACACGCGGAGGCACCCCTCCACTTT.

Only a few counts were recorded for this clonotype. The chain joins TRBV24-1 to TRBJ2-7, with TRBD1 identical over 8 bases. There are 14 residues in the CDR3. Germline CDR1 and CDR2: KGHDR and SFDVKD. The V segment lost 4 bases and the J segment 1 base; nucleotides outside the gene matches: 2. This CDR3 reads CATSDGQGSYEQYF. CDR3 coding DNA: TGTGCCACCAGTGACGGACAGGGTTCCTACGAGCAGTACTTC.

The chain recombines TRBV29-1 with TRBJ1-2, with D unclear. CDR1 is SQVTM and CDR2 is ANQGSEA in the germline V gene. The CDR3 is 10 amino acids. The germline V and J ends were trimmed by 1 base and 7 bases, with 4 bases remaining between them. CDR3 sequence: CSVEVGGYTF. The CDR3 coding sequence is TGCAGCGTTGAAGTGGGTGGCTACACCTTC.

The gene calls are TRBV28 and TRBJ2-7; D is possibly TRBD2 (6 bases). Deletions cut 3 bases from V and 6 bases from J, with 15 bases between. This CDR3 is built from 14 residues. Germline V lookup: CDR1 MDHEN, CDR2 SYDVKM. The CDR3, as DNA: TGTGCCAGCAGTTTGTGGGCTAGCGTTGGCGAGCAGTACTTC. Its protein is CASSLWASVGEQYF. Combining the CDR3 with reference TRBV28 and TRBJ2-7 gives the whole variable domain DVKVTQSSRYLVKRTGEKVFLECVQDMDHENMFWYRQDPGLGLRLIYFSYDVKMKEKGDIPEGYSVSREKKERFSLILESASTNQTSMYLCASSLWASVGEQYFGPGTRLTVT.

This clonotype was seen at least ten times. This sequence joins TRBV13 and TRBJ2-7; 14 nucleotides align to TRBD2. Losses at the gene ends were 1 base for V and 3 bases for J; bases not matched to a gene: 5. This CDR3 is 17 amino acids long. CDR1 is PRHDT and CDR2 is FYEKMQ in the germline V gene (reference sequence). The CDR3 sequence: CASSLVGTSGGRYEQYF. CDR3 in DNA: TGTGCCAGCAGCTTAGTGGGGACTAGCGGGGGCCGCTACGAGCAGTACTTC.

This clonotype was seen a few times. The CDR3 sequence is CASSFSGGRGYQPQHF. The DNA for the CDR3 is TGTGCCAGCAGTTTTTCCGGGGGCAGGGGGTATCAGCCCCAGCATTTT. The rearrangement uses TRBV12-3 or TRBV12-4 and TRBJ1-5; 7 bases are a match to TRBD1. The V gene end was trimmed by 3 bases and the J gene end by 5 bases; junction bases not matched to a gene: 10. There are 16 residues in the CDR3.

This clonotype was recorded a few times. The chain is built from TRBV27 and TRBJ1-2; D gene ambiguous. CDR3 length: 15 residues. The germline V gene has CDR1 MNHEY and CDR2 SMNVEV (reference sequence). The V gene lost 5 bases and the J gene lost 1 base, with 14 bases spanning the gap. The CDR3 is CASSPPRILNYGYTF. In DNA, the CDR3 is TGTGCCAGCAGTCCTCCCCGGATCCTTAACTATGGCTACACCTTC.

This clonotype showed up many times. The chain couples TRBV3-1 to TRBJ2-4; D not resolved. Between the trimmed V and J ends, which lost 0 bases and 3 bases, there was a span of 15 bases. This CDR3 is 17 amino acids long. The germline V gene has CDR1 LGHDT and CDR2 YNNKEL (reference sequence). DNA of the CDR3: TGTGCCAGCAGCCAAGACGCGCGTGGGTACGGCAAAAACATTCAGTACTTC. This gives the protein CASSQDARGYGKNIQYF.

Here the CDR3 reads CASSLGSSGSTAQYF. DNA of the CDR3: TGTGCCAGCAGCCTAGGGAGTAGCGGGAGCACCGCCCAGTACTTC. The V and J genes are TRBV28 and TRBJ2-7; TRBD2 agrees at 9 bases. This CDR3 comprises 15 residues. V lost 6 bases, J lost 10 bases, and 16 bases stayed unmatched. The germline V gene encodes CDR1 MDHEN and CDR2 SYDVKM.

This chain connects TRBV29-1 to TRBJ2-1; no definite D call. The V gene's germline CDR1 is SQVTM and CDR2 ANQGSEA. The CDR3 consists of 12 residues. V was cut by 3 bases and J by 3 bases, with 6 bases left in between. The CDR3 loop reads CSVEFRYNEQFF. As DNA, the CDR3 is TGCAGCGTTGAGTTTCGCTACAATGAGCAGTTCTTC.

This clonotype was seen a handful of times. The V call is TRBV18, the J call TRBJ2-1; 8 positions agree with TRBD1. The CDR3 runs 14 residues. Germline values: CDR1 KGHSH, CDR2 LQKENI. The V segment lost 6 bases and the J segment 2 bases; nucleotides outside the gene matches: 3. This chain's CDR3 is CASSGTGAYNEQFF. The CDR3 DNA sequence: TGTGCCAGCTCTGGGACAGGCGCCTACAATGAGCAGTTCTTC. Full variable domain (missing parts from reference TRBV18 and TRBJ2-1): NAGVMQNPRHLVRRRGQEARLRCSPMKGHSHVYWYRQLPEEGLKFMVYLQKENIIDESGMPKERFSAEFPKEGPSILRIQQVVRGDSAAYFCASSGTGAYNEQFFGPGTRLTVL.

This clonotype was observed a handful of times. CDR3 sequence reads: CASSVEMGGQTDTQYF. DNA for the CDR3: TGTGCCAGCAGCGTAGAAATGGGGGGGCAAACAGATACGCAGTATTTT. The gene calls are TRBV9 and TRBJ2-3; a possible D gene is TRBD2 (7 bases). Germline V gives CDR1 SGDLS, CDR2 YYNGEE. With 0 bases removed from V and 3 bases from J, the gap between germline ends came to 14 bases. The CDR3 has 16 amino acids.

This clonotype was seen only a few times. The chain uses TRBV12-3 or TRBV12-4 and TRBJ2-1; possible D gene TRBD2, 6 bases. The CDR3 length is 11 residues. The V end was cut by 6 bases, the J end by 7 bases, with 7 bases between. For the CDR3, the DNA is TGTGCCAGCAGACTAGCAAATGAGCAGTTCTTC. This translates into CASRLANEQFF.

The chain is built from TRBV20-1 and TRBJ1-5, with D tentatively TRBD1 (6 bases). Germline CDR1 DFQATT, CDR2 SNEGSKA (reference sequence). This CDR3 has 16 amino acids. V was clipped by 0 bases and J by 1 base, with 13 bases between them. The CDR3 loop is CSAREQGKGSNQPQHF. The CDR3 coding sequence is TGCAGTGCTAGAGAACAGGGAAAGGGGAGCAATCAGCCCCAGCATTTT.

This clonotype was seen a few times. The chain carries TRBV20-1 and TRBJ2-3; D possibly uses TRBD1 or TRBD2 (5 bases each). Between the trimmed V and J ends, which lost 5 bases and 0 bases, there was a span of 21 bases. The CDR3 contains 17 residues. Looked up from germline, CDR1 is DFQATT and CDR2 is SNEGSKA (reference sequence). The CDR3 loop is CSAADRTWGKSTDTQYF. DNA of the CDR3: TGCAGTGCTGCCGACCGGACTTGGGGGAAAAGCACAGATACGCAGTATTTT.

This chain connects TRBV6-5 to TRBJ1-2, with D possibly being TRBD1 (5 bases). Between the trimmed V and J ends, which lost 7 bases and 3 bases, there was a span of 15 bases. Germline-derived CDR1 and CDR2 are MNHEY and SVGAGI. The CDR3 totals 14 residues. This chain's CDR3 is CASKLGGGYYGYTF. The CDR3, as DNA: TGTGCCAGCAAGTTGGGGGGGGGATACTATGGCTACACCTTC.

V and J are TRBV6-1 and TRBJ1-2; D unresolved. CDR1 is MNHNS and CDR2 is SASEGT in the germline V gene. This CDR3 has 13 residues. Between the trimmed V and J ends, which lost 3 bases and 7 bases, there was a span of 12 bases. In nucleotides, the CDR3 is TGTGCCAGCAGTGACGAGAAATTGGGTGGCTACACCTTC. It specifies CASSDEKLGGYTF.

In this sample, this clonotype turned up many times. The chain combines TRBV15 with TRBJ1-2; D unresolved. From germline, CDR1 is LNHNV and CDR2 YYDKDF (reference sequence). Trimming cost V 0 bases and J 2 bases, with 13 bases left between them. The CDR3 has 16 residues. CDR3 coding DNA: TGTGCCACCAGCAGAGATTTGAGGGTTTCAAACTATGGCTACACCTTC. This encodes CATSRDLRVSNYGYTF. Using reference TRBV15 and TRBJ1-2 for the parts outside the CDR3, the full variable domain is DAMVIQNPRYQVTQFGKPVTLSCSQTLNHNVMYWYQQKSSQAPKLLFHYYDKDFNNEADTPDNFQSRRPNTSFCFLDIRSPGLGDTAMYLCATSRDLRVSNYGYTFGSGTRLTVV.

This clonotype came up a few times. The genes are TRBV5-1 and TRBJ2-7; weak D call: TRBD2 (5 bases). Germline V gives CDR1 SGHRS, CDR2 YFSETQ. The CDR3 sequence is 14 residues long. V gave up 7 bases and J gave up 0 bases, with 14 bases separating them. The CDR3 coding sequence is TGCGCCAGCGCCCCGGCGGGCACCTCCTACGAGCAGTACTTC. The encoded protein is CASAPAGTSYEQYF.

This chain connects TRBV7-2 to TRBJ2-7; D may correspond to TRBD1 or TRBD2 (5 bases each). The CDR3 covers 15 residues. V dropped 4 bases and J dropped 3 bases, with 16 bases sitting between them. Germline CDR1 reads SGHTA; CDR2 reads FQGNSA. The DNA of the CDR3 is TGTGCCAGCAGCTCGGGGACGCTGGTTGTCTACGAGCAGTACTTC. Encoded protein: CASSSGTLVVYEQYF.

The chain carries TRBV7-9 and TRBJ1-4, with D maybe TRBD1 (5 bases). Trimming pared 5 bases from V and 0 bases from J, leaving 10 bases between. The CDR3 consists of 15 residues. Germline assignment: CDR1 SEHNR and CDR2 FQNEAQ (reference sequence). The CDR3 sequence is CASSPKGPTNEKLFF. For the CDR3, the DNA is TGTGCCAGCAGCCCGAAGGGACCAACTAATGAAAAACTGTTTTTT.